Each of the 27 T cell receptor beta chains below was sequenced from the same sample in a study of blood T cells in healthy people across ages. A second roughly 6 to 12 cycle PCR used barcoded and J-beta primers. Via MiXCR, TCRdb re-called the 5' RACE reads, giving one row per CDR3 protein. The sample carries just under 750,000 distinct CDR3 sequences, over 20% recorded once. The sequenced material came from blood. These receptors originate from a man between 65 and 85 years old in good health.

This clonotype has just a few counts. The V and J genes are TRBV9 and TRBJ2-5; D perhaps matches TRBD2 (6 bases). V lost 4 bases, J lost 7 bases, and 11 bases lay in between. The CDR3 runs to 12 residues. Germline lookup yields CDR1 SGDLS and CDR2 YYNGEE. This chain's CDR3 is CASSPAEGTQYF. The DNA of the CDR3 is TGTGCCAGCAGCCCTGCGGAGGGGACCCAGTACTTC.

The chain is built from TRBV14 and TRBJ2-1; a possible D gene is TRBD2 (5 bases). This CDR3 spans 13 amino acids. Trimming pared 6 bases from V and 9 bases from J, leaving 15 bases between. Germline V gene data show CDR1 as SGHDN and CDR2 as FVKESK. CDR3 sequence reads: CASSPHQRTEQFF. CDR3 nucleotide sequence: TGTGCCAGCAGTCCTCATCAGCGGACTGAGCAGTTCTTC.

This clonotype was counted a few times. V gene TRBV29-1 combines with J gene TRBJ1-1, with D uncertain. V was pared by 4 bases and J by 13 bases, with 13 bases between. Germline V gene lookup returns CDR1 SQVTM and CDR2 ANQGSEA. The CDR3 extends over 10 amino acids. The CDR3, as DNA: TGCAGCGTTGCCTTGGGGAGGAATTTCTTT. Amino acids: CSVALGRNFF.

Regarding this clonotype: It is likely a read error, because the conserved phenylalanine at the end of the CDR3 is missing. The DNA is omitted, as the CDR3 cannot be located on it reliably, and the CDR3 follows TCRdb's listing. V and J are TRBV10-3 and TRBJ2-5; TRBD2, as called in the table, went unchecked against the DNA. Germline lookup yields CDR1 ENHRY and CDR2 SYGVKD. Inclusive of both ends, the CDR3 amounts to 13 amino acids. Here the CDR3 reads CAISRGITYEQCV.

The rearrangement joins TRBV2 to TRBJ1-3, with D maybe TRBD1 (6 bases). CDR3 length equals 13 residues. Germline lookup yields CDR1 SNHLY and CDR2 FYNNEI. The germline V and J ends were trimmed by 9 bases and 0 bases, with 9 bases remaining between them. The CDR3: CARGGSSGNTIYF. The CDR3 DNA reads TGTGCCAGGGGGGGCAGCTCTGGAAACACCATATATTTT.

The chain has TRBV24-1 and TRBJ1-5; TRBD1 aligns across 8 bases. This CDR3 has 14 residues. The J segment lost 5 bases and the V segment lost 3 bases, leaving 2 bases of the junction unmatched. In germline, CDR1 is KGHDR, CDR2 SFDVKD. The CDR3 DNA is TGTGCCACCAGTGATGGACAGGGATATCAGCCCCAGCATTTT. Amino acids: CATSDGQGYQPQHF.

The chain uses TRBV6-1 and TRBJ2-1; D is ambiguous. From germline, CDR1 is MNHNS and CDR2 SASEGT. This CDR3 is 14 amino acids long. Trimming pared 0 bases from V and 7 bases from J, leaving 10 bases between. CDR3 protein: CASSEAIPRNEQFF. The CDR3 DNA reads as TGTGCCAGCAGTGAAGCGATCCCGAGAAATGAGCAGTTCTTC.

This chain uses TRBV12-3 or TRBV12-4 with TRBJ2-1; possible D gene TRBD1, 5 bases. This CDR3 has 14 residues. Trimming shortened V by 7 bases and J by 0 bases, and 10 bases separated the two germline ends. Written as DNA, the CDR3 is TGTGCCAGCACTTTGGGGCCCTCCTACAATGAGCAGTTCTTC. Its protein product is CASTLGPSYNEQFF.

This clonotype has more than one count but fewer than ten. V gene TRBV3-1 combines with J gene TRBJ2-5; perhaps D is TRBD1 or TRBD2 (7 bases each). Trimming left V 7 bases short and J 3 bases short, with 21 bases between. CDR1 is LGHDT, CDR2 YNNKEL, per germline (reference sequence). The CDR3 totals 16 residues. The CDR3, as DNA: TGTGCCAGCAACCGTAGACAGGGAGGGGGGAAAGAGACCCAGTACTTC. It translates to CASNRRQGGGKETQYF.

The rearrangement uses TRBV29-1 and TRBJ2-7; D is tentatively TRBD1 or TRBD2 (6 bases each). Trimming took off 4 bases at V and 0 bases at J, with 19 bases between the two ends. The CDR3 is made up of 16 amino acids. CDR1 and CDR2 from the germline V gene are SQVTM and ANQGSEA. The CDR3, as DNA: TGCAGCGTTGGAGGGGGGAGAGAAAAAAGCTCCTACGAGCAGTACTTC. Its translation: CSVGGGREKSSYEQYF.

This chain uses TRBV20-1 with TRBJ2-4; no clear D. V lost 5 bases and J 1 base, leaving 9 bases between the germline ends. Per germline, CDR1 DFQATT and CDR2 SNEGSKA (reference sequence). The CDR3 has 13 amino acids. Here the CDR3 reads CSASVVAKNIQYF. CDR3 nucleotide sequence: TGCAGTGCTTCGGTAGTGGCCAAAAACATTCAGTACTTC.

This chain links TRBV2 with TRBJ2-7; 8 nucleotides match TRBD2. V lost 9 bases, J lost 1 base, and 5 bases stayed unmatched. Germline V gene sequence: CDR1 SNHLY, CDR2 FYNNEI. This CDR3 is built from 13 residues. CDR3 coding DNA: TGTGCCAGTGAAGCGGGGGCTTCCTACGAGCAGTACTTC. It encodes CASEAGASYEQYF.

The chain is built from TRBV6-5 and TRBJ2-5; 8 bases fit TRBD2. The DNA end favors TRBJ2-7, so the J call may be wrong. Per germline, CDR1 MNHEY and CDR2 SVGAGI. The CDR3 consists of 15 residues. The CDR3 loop is CASSYKGTRTYEQYV. The CDR3 bases are TGTGCCAGCAGTTACAAAGGGACTAGGACCTACGAGCAGTACGTC.

This chain connects TRBV28 to TRBJ2-5; either TRBD1 or TRBD2 may supply D (6 bases each). The CDR3 totals 15 residues. Germline CDR1 reads MDHEN; CDR2 reads SYDVKM. Trimming pared 3 bases from V and 4 bases from J, leaving 15 bases between. CDR3 nucleotide sequence: TGTGCCAGCAGTTTTATCCAAGGGGGACTAGAGACCCAGTACTTC. Amino acids: CASSFIQGGLETQYF.

This clonotype was seen only a few times. The rearrangement uses TRBV7-9 and TRBJ1-2; possibly TRBD1 for D (6 bases). V was pared by 5 bases and J by 7 bases, with 17 bases between. The CDR3 sequence is 14 residues long. CDR1 is SEHNR and CDR2 is FQNEAQ in the germline V gene (reference sequence). CDR3 in DNA: TGTGCCAGCAGCGTCGACGGGGGCTTGGGTGGCTACACCTTC. It translates to CASSVDGGLGGYTF.

In its sample, this clonotype was seen a few times. The rearrangement links TRBV20-1 to TRBJ1-5; D is unclear. Germline V gives CDR1 DFQATT, CDR2 SNEGSKA (reference sequence). This CDR3 comprises 14 residues. Trimming shortened V by 0 bases and J by 3 bases, and 9 bases separated the two germline ends. CDR3 DNA sequence: TGCAGTGCTAGAGAGGGCAGACACAATCAGCCCCAGCATTTT. Its translation is CSAREGRHNQPQHF.

The CDR3 sequence: CASSSTASETQYF. CDR3 nucleotides: TGTGCCAGCAGTTCTACCGCTTCAGAGACCCAGTACTTC. The chain carries TRBV6-2 or TRBV6-3 and TRBJ2-5; D is uncertain. From germline, CDR1 is MNHEY and CDR2 SVGEGT. This CDR3 is 13 amino acids long. V dropped 4 bases and J dropped 4 bases, with 10 bases sitting between them.

The table lists this clonotype with a few counts. This chain connects TRBV20-1 to TRBJ1-3; TRBD1 might be the D (6 bases). This CDR3 is built from 18 residues. The V end was cut by 4 bases, the J end by 0 bases, with 22 bases between. Germline loops: CDR1 DFQATT, CDR2 SNEGSKA (reference sequence). The CDR3: CSANGQNEGRSSGNTIYF. CDR3 bases: TGCAGTGCTAATGGACAGAACGAGGGACGTAGCTCTGGAAACACCATATATTTT.

The V call is TRBV7-2, the J call TRBJ2-4, with TRBD2 identical over 13 bases. The V gene's germline CDR1 is SGHTA and CDR2 FQGNSA. Unmatched junction bases numbered 9, after V lost 5 bases and J lost 2 bases. The CDR3 runs to 18 residues. CDR3: CASSPTGTSGIPKNIQYF. In nucleotides, the CDR3 is TGTGCCAGCAGCCCAACTGGGACTAGCGGGATCCCCAAAAACATTCAGTACTTC.

The chain carries TRBV27 and TRBJ2-7; D possibly corresponds to TRBD2 (5 bases). The V gene's germline CDR1 is MNHEY and CDR2 SMNVEV (reference sequence). This CDR3 is 17 amino acids long. Trimming pared 2 bases from V and 2 bases from J, leaving 19 bases between. The CDR3 DNA is TGTGCCAGCAGTTTAAAGGTCTCCGGGGTCACTACCTACGAGCAGTACTTC. Translation: CASSLKVSGVTTYEQYF.

This sequence joins TRBV12-3 or TRBV12-4 and TRBJ1-5; 10 bases map to TRBD1. With 2 bases clipped from V and 7 bases from J, the junction kept 8 bases outside the gene matches. CDR3 size: 16 residues. The CDR3 bases are TGTGCCAGCAGTTTACTACCGGGGACAGGGGTGCAGCCCCAGCATTTT. It encodes CASSLLPGTGVQPQHF.

This chain links TRBV27 with TRBJ1-4; D perhaps matches TRBD1 (5 bases). From germline, CDR1 is MNHEY and CDR2 SMNVEV (reference sequence). V was trimmed by 6 bases and J by 8 bases, leaving 13 bases between them. The CDR3 contains 13 residues. CDR3 DNA: TGTGCCAGCAGAAGAGGGGTCGGGGAAAAACTGTTTTTT. Its protein is CASRRGVGEKLFF.

The table lists this clonotype with a few counts. The chain links TRBV6-5 to TRBJ1-3, with TRBD1 matching 7 bases. Germline CDR1 and CDR2: MNHEY and SVGAGI. Unmatched junction bases numbered 8, after V lost 8 bases and J lost 1 base. This CDR3 has 15 amino acids. CDR3 residues: CASARGPRSGNTIYF. CDR3 DNA sequence: TGTGCCAGCGCAAGGGGGCCGCGGTCTGGAAACACCATATATTTT.

This clonotype appeared many times. This chain links TRBV4-3 with TRBJ2-3; TRBD2 aligns across 11 bases. The CDR3 has 16 residues. With V trimmed by 1 base and J by 6 bases, 6 bases remained unmatched. CDR1 is LGHNA, CDR2 YSLEER, per germline. The chain's CDR3 is CASSQVAGGPGDTQYF. The CDR3 DNA follows: TGCGCCAGCAGCCAAGTAGCGGGAGGGCCGGGGGATACGCAGTATTTT.

This clonotype was seen only a few times. The chain uses TRBV20-1 and TRBJ1-2; perhaps TRBD1 as D (6 bases). Germline values: CDR1 DFQATT, CDR2 SNEGSKA (reference sequence). The V and J ends lost 5 bases and 8 bases respectively, with 18 bases between them. The CDR3 contains 13 residues. The CDR3 sequence: CSALPTTGRGYTF. The CDR3 DNA reads as TGCAGTGCTCTACCCACGACAGGTCGGGGCTACACCTTC.

The table lists this clonotype with a few counts. The chain employs TRBV20-1 and TRBJ1-1, with D perhaps matching TRBD1 (5 bases). V was shortened by 4 bases and J by 1 base, with 13 bases between the two germline ends. CDR3 length: 14 amino acids. Germline-derived CDR1 and CDR2 are DFQATT and SNEGSKA (reference sequence). The CDR3 region has the DNA TGCAGTGCTACGAGCGGGACGCGGAACACTGAAGCTTTCTTT. As protein: CSATSGTRNTEAFF.

This clonotype was detected only a few times. This chain uses TRBV18 with TRBJ1-2; maybe TRBD1 (5 bases). V was cut by 4 bases and J by 7 bases, with 13 bases left in between. CDR1 is KGHSH and CDR2 is LQKENI in the germline V gene. The CDR3 sequence is 13 residues long. The DNA of the CDR3 is TGTGCCAGCTCACGCCCGGGGCTGGGTGGCTACACCTTC. Its protein is CASSRPGLGGYTF.